The next 25 T cell receptor beta chains were all read from a single sample in a study of cytomegalovirus exposure and HLA in healthy donors. Assay used: immunoSEQ multiplex PCR; TCRdb lists only in-frame clones, some missing. Counted here are more than 250,000 clones, just over 85% occurring once; the ten biggest clones make up around 0.84%. The sequenced material came from PBMCs. The source of these receptors is a woman aged 18-35 years in good health and CMV-seronegative.

The chain carries TRBV27 and TRBJ1-2, with a tentative D call TRBD1 (6 bases). V lost 5 bases, J lost 1 base, and 11 bases lay in between. The germline V gene encodes CDR1 MNHEY and CDR2 SMNVEV (reference sequence). The CDR3 loop spans 14 amino acids. The CDR3 bases are TGTGCCAGCAGTACCCGGACAGATAACTATGGCTACACCTTC. The encoded protein is CASSTRTDNYGYTF.

This chain connects TRBV7-9 to TRBJ2-5; D might be TRBD2 (5 bases). The germline CDR1 and CDR2 sequences are SEHNR and FQNEAQ (reference sequence). With 2 bases removed from V and 10 bases from J, the gap between germline ends came to 14 bases. This CDR3 is 13 amino acids long. The chain's CDR3 is CASSLHSLEGQYF. The CDR3 DNA follows: TGTGCCAGCAGCTTACACAGTCTCGAGGGCCAGTACTTC. The whole variable domain, filled in from reference TRBV7-9 and TRBJ2-5, reads DTGVSQNPRHKITKRGQNVTFRCDPISEHNRLYWYRQTLGQGPEFLTYFQNEAQLEKSRLLSDRFSAERPKGSFSTLEIQRTEQGDSAMYLCASSLHSLEGQYFGPGTRLLVL.

The chain recombines TRBV25-1 with TRBJ2-1; 8 positions match TRBD2. Germline V gene sequence: CDR1 MGHDK, CDR2 SYGVNS. There are 15 residues in the CDR3. V trimming: 6 bases; J trimming: 4 bases; junction bases outside the gene matches: 8. The CDR3 here is CASSAGVAGYNEQFF. CDR3 coding DNA: TGTGCCAGCAGCGCCGGCGTAGCGGGATACAATGAGCAGTTCTTC.

Regarding this clone: This CDR3 is also generated by other DNA sequences in the sample. The chain has TRBV5-1 and TRBJ1-2; D gene ambiguous. Trimming cost V 2 bases and J 1 base, with 9 bases left between them. In germline, CDR1 is SGHRS, CDR2 YFSETQ. The CDR3 extends over 14 amino acids. DNA of the CDR3: TGCGCCAGCAGCTTAGAGGGCGGTAACTATGGCTACACCTTC. Residues: CASSLEGGNYGYTF. The variable domain in full, completed from reference TRBV5-1 and TRBJ1-2, reads KAGVTQTPRYLIKTRGQQVTLSCSPISGHRSVSWYQQTPGQGLQFLFEYFSETQRNKGNFPGRFSGRQFSNSRSEMNVSTLELGDSALYLCASSLEGGNYGYTFGSGTRLTVV.

CDR3 sequence (DNA): TGTGCCAGCAGCCCCCCCGGGGGTAACACCGGGGAGCTGTTTTTT. Protein sequence: CASSPPGGNTGELFF. The chain combines TRBV9 with TRBJ2-2; tentative D call: TRBD2 (6 bases). Germline V lookup: CDR1 SGDLS, CDR2 YYNGEE. The CDR3 sequence is 15 residues long. V shed 4 bases and J shed 2 bases, with 12 bases lying between them.

V gene TRBV6-5 combines with J gene TRBJ1-5; D gene unclear. The V gene lost 3 bases and the J gene lost 2 bases, with 11 bases spanning the gap. The CDR3 length is 15 residues. Germline loops: CDR1 MNHEY, CDR2 SVGAGI. As DNA, the CDR3 is TGTGCCAGCAGTTATGCCAGCGGCGGCAATCAGCCCCAGCATTTT. Translating it yields CASSYASGGNQPQHF.

The rearrangement uses TRBV7-8 and TRBJ2-2; 10 bases map to TRBD1. The CDR3 runs 15 residues. V lost 4 bases, J lost 5 bases, and 4 bases stayed unmatched. The germline gives CDR1 SGHVS, CDR2 FQNEAQ. CDR3 protein: CASSSWDRGTGELFF. CDR3 coding DNA: TGTGCCAGCAGCTCTTGGGACAGGGGAACCGGGGAGCTGTTTTTT.

V and J are TRBV9 and TRBJ2-3; 8 bases map to TRBD2. The CDR3 runs 17 residues. The V gene end was trimmed by 3 bases and the J gene end by 4 bases; junction bases not matched to a gene: 13. From germline, CDR1 is SGDLS and CDR2 YYNGEE. The DNA of the CDR3 is TGTGCCAGCAGCGCTGGAACCGGGGGGGCTAGCTCAGATACGCAGTATTTT. It translates to CASSAGTGGASSDTQYF.

The J gene is TRBJ2-3, the V gene TRBV6-5, with unresolved D. The CDR3 totals 13 residues. Germline-derived CDR1 and CDR2 are MNHEY and SVGAGI. V lost 3 bases, J lost 1 base, and 5 bases lay in between. CDR3 in DNA: TGTGCCAGCAGTTATTATGGCACAGATACGCAGTATTTT. Amino acid sequence: CASSYYGTDTQYF.

CDR3 loop: CASNPGTSSGEQYF. The CDR3 DNA is TGCGCCAGCAACCCCGGGACTAGCTCGGGAGAGCAGTACTTC. The chain employs TRBV5-1 and TRBJ2-7; 9 bases are a match to TRBD2. Germline V lookup: CDR1 SGHRS, CDR2 YFSETQ. V lost 6 bases to trimming and J lost 7 bases; unmatched junction nucleotides: 11. There are 14 residues in the CDR3.

V is TRBV29-1 and J is TRBJ2-2, with TRBD2 matching over 10 bases. There are 15 residues in the CDR3. Germline V gene sequence: CDR1 SQVTM, CDR2 ANQGSEA. V lost 6 bases and J lost 4; bases outside the gene matches: 8. CDR3 sequence: CSVKIAGGITGELFF. Written as DNA, the CDR3 is TGCAGCGTCAAAATAGCGGGAGGTATCACCGGGGAGCTGTTTTTT.

The chain links TRBV19 to TRBJ2-3; possible D gene TRBD2, 5 bases. The V end was cut by 5 bases, the J end by 0 bases, with 12 bases between. Per germline, CDR1 LNHDA and CDR2 SQIVND (reference sequence). This CDR3 contains 15 residues. Here the CDR3 reads CASSRLPGSTDTQYF. The DNA of the CDR3 is TGTGCCAGTAGTCGACTACCCGGTAGCACAGATACGCAGTATTTT.

The gene calls are TRBV27 and TRBJ1-5; D gene unclear. The germline V gene has CDR1 MNHEY and CDR2 SMNVEV (reference sequence). The V end lost 2 bases, the J end lost 6 bases, and 14 bases lay between the germline ends. CDR3 size: 15 residues. In DNA, the CDR3 is TGTGCCAGCAGTTTAGTATACGGAGTGAGTCAGCCCCAGCATTTT. This sequence encodes CASSLVYGVSQPQHF.

Of note for this clone: The same CDR3 is also encoded by other DNA sequences in this sample. V and J are TRBV18 and TRBJ2-7; 8 nucleotides match TRBD1. V dropped 6 bases and J dropped 4; count of bases not matched to a gene: 8. Germline assignment: CDR1 KGHSH and CDR2 LQKENI. The CDR3 sequence is 14 residues long. This chain's CDR3 is CASSLGTGSYEQYF. CDR3 bases: TGTGCCAGCTCGCTTGGGACAGGTTCATACGAGCAGTACTTC.

The CDR3 DNA sequence: TGTGCCAGCAGTGAAGAGGACAGGGGGAACAATCAGCCCCAGCATTTT. This encodes CASSEEDRGNNQPQHF. The chain joins TRBV6-1 to TRBJ1-5, with 10 bases that match TRBD1. The CDR3 has 16 amino acids. Germline V gene sequence: CDR1 MNHNS, CDR2 SASEGT. J was trimmed by 3 bases and V by 1 base; bases with no gene match: 3.

Points on this clone: The sample carries other DNA sequences with the same CDR3. The genes are TRBV5-1 and TRBJ2-5, with a weak D call TRBD2 (5 bases). This CDR3 is built from 12 residues. Germline V gene data show CDR1 as SGHRS and CDR2 as YFSETQ. The germline V and J ends were trimmed by 2 bases and 5 bases, with 7 bases remaining between them. CDR3 region: CASSFSGETQYF. CDR3 nucleotide sequence: TGCGCCAGCAGCTTCTCGGGGGAGACCCAGTACTTC.

The chain uses TRBV29-1 and TRBJ2-7; D possibly corresponds to TRBD1 (5 bases). The V gene lost 6 bases and the J gene lost 2 bases, with 14 bases spanning the gap. The CDR3 contains 13 residues. Germline lookup yields CDR1 SQVTM and CDR2 ANQGSEA. CDR3 in DNA: TGCAGCGTCGAATCTGACAGCCCCTACGAGCAGTACTTC. Protein: CSVESDSPYEQYF.

This clone was seen repeatedly, ten times or more. The rearrangement uses TRBV5-1 and TRBJ2-3; D is uncertain. V lost 6 bases and J 2 bases, leaving 4 bases between the germline ends. The germline V gene encodes CDR1 SGHRS and CDR2 YFSETQ. The CDR3 has 11 residues. The CDR3 sequence is CASTNTDTQYF. As DNA, the CDR3 is TGCGCCAGCACCAACACAGATACGCAGTATTTT.

The V and J genes are TRBV6-5 and TRBJ2-7; TRBD1 aligns across 7 bases. The germline CDR1 and CDR2 sequences are MNHEY and SVGAGI. V gave up 6 bases and J gave up 0 bases; unmatched junction bases: 8. This CDR3 contains 15 residues. The CDR3 sequence: CASSTTGESSYEQYF. The CDR3 nucleotides are TGTGCCAGCAGCACTACAGGGGAGAGCTCCTACGAGCAGTACTTC.

J is TRBJ1-3 and V is TRBV6-1; D not certain. The CDR3 loop spans 13 amino acids. Germline loops: CDR1 MNHNS, CDR2 SASEGT. The V and J ends lost 5 bases and 9 bases respectively, with 14 bases between them. In DNA, the CDR3 is TGTGCCAGCAGTCAAGACGGAGGTAGCACCATATATTTT. It encodes CASSQDGGSTIYF.

The V gene is TRBV7-9, the J gene TRBJ2-7, with TRBD1 as a possible D gene (5 bases). Germline lookup yields CDR1 SEHNR and CDR2 FQNEAQ (reference sequence). Trimming removed 1 base at V and 3 bases at J, with 10 bases between. The CDR3 length is 14 residues. The CDR3, as DNA: TGTGCCAGCAGCTTAGAGGCACAGGTCTACGAGCAGTACTTC. This codes for CASSLEAQVYEQYF.

The chain couples TRBV27 to TRBJ2-3; D not certain. CDR1 is MNHEY, CDR2 SMNVEV, per germline (reference sequence). The V and J ends lost 6 bases and 0 bases respectively, with 13 bases between them. This CDR3 has 15 residues. The CDR3 is CASRTWAASTDTQYF. As DNA, the CDR3 is TGTGCCAGCAGGACGTGGGCTGCTAGCACAGATACGCAGTATTTT.

V usage is TRBV27 and J usage is TRBJ1-2; possible D gene TRBD1, 5 bases. The CDR3 extends over 13 amino acids. Germline-derived CDR1 and CDR2 are MNHEY and SMNVEV (reference sequence). Trimming left V 3 bases short and J 4 bases short, with 9 bases between. The CDR3 sequence is CASSFARAYGYTF. In DNA form, the CDR3 reads TGTGCCAGCAGTTTTGCCAGGGCCTATGGCTACACCTTC.

The chain has TRBV5-4 and TRBJ1-2; no definite D call. The CDR3 loop spans 14 amino acids. Deletions cut 4 bases from V and 3 bases from J, with 13 bases between. Germline V gives CDR1 SGHNT, CDR2 YYREEE (reference sequence). The CDR3 is CASSPPGVDYGYTF. The CDR3 DNA sequence: TGTGCCAGCAGCCCCCCCGGGGTGGACTATGGCTACACCTTC.

J is TRBJ2-1 and V is TRBV4-1, with 10 nucleotides matching TRBD2. Trimming cost V 2 bases and J 5 bases; bases outside gene matches: 6. Germline CDR1 reads MGHRA; CDR2 reads YSYEKL. The length of the CDR3 is 16 residues. The CDR3 coding sequence is TGCGCCAGCAGCCAATTTCTAGCGGGAGAGGACAATGAGCAGTTCTTC. This codes for CASSQFLAGEDNEQFF.